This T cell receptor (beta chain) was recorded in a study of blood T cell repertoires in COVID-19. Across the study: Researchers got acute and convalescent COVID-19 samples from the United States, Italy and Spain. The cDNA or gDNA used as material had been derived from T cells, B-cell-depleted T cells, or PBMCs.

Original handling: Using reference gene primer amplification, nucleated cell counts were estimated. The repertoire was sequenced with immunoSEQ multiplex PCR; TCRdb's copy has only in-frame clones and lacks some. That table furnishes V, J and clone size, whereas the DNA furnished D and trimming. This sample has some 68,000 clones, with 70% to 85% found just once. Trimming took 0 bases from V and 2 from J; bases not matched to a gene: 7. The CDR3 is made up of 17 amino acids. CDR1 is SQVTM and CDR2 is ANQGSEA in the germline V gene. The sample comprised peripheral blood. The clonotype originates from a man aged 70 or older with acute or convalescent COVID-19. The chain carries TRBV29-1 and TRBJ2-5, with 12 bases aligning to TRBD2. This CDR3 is CSVEDQLAGGGQETQYF. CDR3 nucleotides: TGCAGCGTTGAAGATCAACTAGCGGGAGGTGGTCAAGAGACCCAGTACTTC.